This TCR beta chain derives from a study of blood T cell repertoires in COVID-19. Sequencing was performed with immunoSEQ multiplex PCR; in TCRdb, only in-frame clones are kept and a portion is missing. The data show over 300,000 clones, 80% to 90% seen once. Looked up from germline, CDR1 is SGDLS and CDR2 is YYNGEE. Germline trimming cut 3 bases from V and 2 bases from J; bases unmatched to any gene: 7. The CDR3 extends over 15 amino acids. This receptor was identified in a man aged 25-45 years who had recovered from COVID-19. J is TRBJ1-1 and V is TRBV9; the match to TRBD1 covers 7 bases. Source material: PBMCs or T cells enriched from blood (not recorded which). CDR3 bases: TGTGCCAGCAGCGGCGGAAGACAGGGTAACACTGAAGCTTTCTTT. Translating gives CASSGGRQGNTEAFF.